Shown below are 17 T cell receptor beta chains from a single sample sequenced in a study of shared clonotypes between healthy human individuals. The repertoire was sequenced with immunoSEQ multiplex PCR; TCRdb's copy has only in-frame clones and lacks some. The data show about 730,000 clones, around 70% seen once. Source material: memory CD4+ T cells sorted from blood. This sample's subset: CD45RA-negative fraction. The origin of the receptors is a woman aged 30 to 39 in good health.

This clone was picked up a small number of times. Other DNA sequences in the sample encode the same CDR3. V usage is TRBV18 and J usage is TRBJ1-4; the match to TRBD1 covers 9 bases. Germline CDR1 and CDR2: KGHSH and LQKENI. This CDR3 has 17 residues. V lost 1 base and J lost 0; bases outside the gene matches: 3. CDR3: CASSPRQGGATNEKLFF. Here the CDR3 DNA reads TGTGCCAGCTCACCACGACAGGGGGGAGCAACTAATGAAAAACTGTTTTTT.

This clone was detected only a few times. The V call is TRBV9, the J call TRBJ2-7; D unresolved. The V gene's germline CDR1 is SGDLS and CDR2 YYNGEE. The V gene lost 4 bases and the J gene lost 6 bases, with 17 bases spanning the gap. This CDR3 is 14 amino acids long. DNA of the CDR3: TGTGCCAGCAGCACCTTGACCAGTAGAGGCGAGCAGTACTTC. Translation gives CASSTLTSRGEQYF.

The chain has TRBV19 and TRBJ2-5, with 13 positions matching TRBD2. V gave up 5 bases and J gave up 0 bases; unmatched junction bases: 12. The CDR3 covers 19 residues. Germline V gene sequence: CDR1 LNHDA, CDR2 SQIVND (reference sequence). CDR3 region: CASSPTSGRALWYQETQYF. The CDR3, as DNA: TGTGCCAGTAGTCCCACTAGCGGGAGGGCCCTATGGTACCAAGAGACCCAGTACTTC.

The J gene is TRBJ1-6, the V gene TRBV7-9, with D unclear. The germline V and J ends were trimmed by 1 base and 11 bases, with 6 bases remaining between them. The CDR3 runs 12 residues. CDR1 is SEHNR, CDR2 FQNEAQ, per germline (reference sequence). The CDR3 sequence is CASSLVQAPLHF. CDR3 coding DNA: TGTGCCAGCAGCTTAGTCCAGGCACCCCTCCACTTT.

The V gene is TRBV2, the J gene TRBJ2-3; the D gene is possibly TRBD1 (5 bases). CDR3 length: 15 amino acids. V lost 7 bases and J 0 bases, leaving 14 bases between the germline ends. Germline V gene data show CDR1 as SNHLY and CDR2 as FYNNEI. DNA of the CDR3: TGTGCCAGCAAACAGGAGCCATCTAGCACAGATACGCAGTATTTT. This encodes CASKQEPSSTDTQYF.

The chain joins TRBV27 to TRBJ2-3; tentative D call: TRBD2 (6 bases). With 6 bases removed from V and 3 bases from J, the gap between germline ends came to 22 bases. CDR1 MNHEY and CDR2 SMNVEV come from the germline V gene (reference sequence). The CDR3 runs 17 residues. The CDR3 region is CASSNHRVPRGTDTQYF. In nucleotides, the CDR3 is TGTGCCAGCAGCAATCATAGGGTCCCACGGGGGACAGATACGCAGTATTTT.

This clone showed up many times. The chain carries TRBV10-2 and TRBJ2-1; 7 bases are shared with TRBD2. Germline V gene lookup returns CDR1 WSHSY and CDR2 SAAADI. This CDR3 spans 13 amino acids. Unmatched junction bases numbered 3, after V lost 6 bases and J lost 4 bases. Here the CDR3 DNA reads TGCGCCAGCAGGACTAGCACGTACAATGAGCAGTTCTTC. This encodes CASRTSTYNEQFF.

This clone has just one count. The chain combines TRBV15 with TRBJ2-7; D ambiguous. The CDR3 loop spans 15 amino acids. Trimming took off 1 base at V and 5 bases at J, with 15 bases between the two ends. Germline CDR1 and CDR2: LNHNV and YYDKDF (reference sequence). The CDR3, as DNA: TGTGCCACCAGCAGAGGGTCCCCCGGGCTTAACGAGCAGTACTTC. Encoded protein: CATSRGSPGLNEQYF.

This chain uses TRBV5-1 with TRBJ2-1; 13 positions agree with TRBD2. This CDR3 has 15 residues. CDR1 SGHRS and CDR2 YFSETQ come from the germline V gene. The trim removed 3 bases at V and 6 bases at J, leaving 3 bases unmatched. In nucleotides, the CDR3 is TGCGCCAGCAGCTGGACTAGCGGGAGTACCAATGAGCAGTTCTTC. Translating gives CASSWTSGSTNEQFF.

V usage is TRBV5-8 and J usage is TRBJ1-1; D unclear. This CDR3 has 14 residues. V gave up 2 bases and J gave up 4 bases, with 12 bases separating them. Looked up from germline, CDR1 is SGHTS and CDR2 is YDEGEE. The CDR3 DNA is TGTGCCAGCAGCTTATATCAGGAGACCACTGAAGCTTTCTTT. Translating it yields CASSLYQETTEAFF.

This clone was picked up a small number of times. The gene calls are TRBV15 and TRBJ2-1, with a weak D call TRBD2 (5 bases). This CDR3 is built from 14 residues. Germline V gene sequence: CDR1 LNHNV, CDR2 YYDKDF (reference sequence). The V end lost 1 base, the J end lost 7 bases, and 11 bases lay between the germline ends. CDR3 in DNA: TGTGCCACCAGCAGAGGAGCGGTACAGAATGAGCAGTTCTTC. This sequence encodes CATSRGAVQNEQFF. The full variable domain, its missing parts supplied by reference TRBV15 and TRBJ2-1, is DAMVIQNPRYQVTQFGKPVTLSCSQTLNHNVMYWYQQKSSQAPKLLFHYYDKDFNNEADTPDNFQSRRPNTSFCFLDIRSPGLGDTAMYLCATSRGAVQNEQFFGPGTRLTVL.

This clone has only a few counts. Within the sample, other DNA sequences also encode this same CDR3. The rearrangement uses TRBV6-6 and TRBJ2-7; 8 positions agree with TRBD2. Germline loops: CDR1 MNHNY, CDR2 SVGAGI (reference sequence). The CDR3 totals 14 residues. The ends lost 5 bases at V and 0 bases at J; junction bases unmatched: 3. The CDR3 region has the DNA TGTGCCAGCAGTCCCACTAGCGGCTCCTACGAGCAGTACTTC. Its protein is CASSPTSGSYEQYF.

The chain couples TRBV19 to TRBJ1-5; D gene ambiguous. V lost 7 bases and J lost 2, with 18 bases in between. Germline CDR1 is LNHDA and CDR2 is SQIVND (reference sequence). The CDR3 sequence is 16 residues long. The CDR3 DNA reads TGTGCCAGTATCAACCCCCTAGCGATCGGCAATCAGCCCCAGCATTTT. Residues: CASINPLAIGNQPQHF. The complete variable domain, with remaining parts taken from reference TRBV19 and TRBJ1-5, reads DGGITQSPKYLFRKEGQNVTLSCEQNLNHDAMYWYRQDPGQGLRLIYYSQIVNDFQKGDIAEGYSVSREKKESFPLTVTSAQKNPTAFYLCASINPLAIGNQPQHFGDGTRLSIL.

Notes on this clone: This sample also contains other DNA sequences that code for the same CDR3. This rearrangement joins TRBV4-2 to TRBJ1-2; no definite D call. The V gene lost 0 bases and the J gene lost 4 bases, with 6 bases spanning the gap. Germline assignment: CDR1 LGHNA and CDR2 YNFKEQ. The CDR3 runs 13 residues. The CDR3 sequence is CASSQDETYGYTF. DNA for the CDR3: TGTGCCAGCAGCCAAGATGAGACCTATGGCTACACCTTC.

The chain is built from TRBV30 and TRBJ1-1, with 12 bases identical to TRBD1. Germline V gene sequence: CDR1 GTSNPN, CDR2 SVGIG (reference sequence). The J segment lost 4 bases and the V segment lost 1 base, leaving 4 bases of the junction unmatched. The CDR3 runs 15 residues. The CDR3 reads CAWSEPGQGATEAFF. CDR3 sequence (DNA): TGTGCCTGGAGTGAGCCGGGACAGGGGGCCACTGAAGCTTTCTTT.

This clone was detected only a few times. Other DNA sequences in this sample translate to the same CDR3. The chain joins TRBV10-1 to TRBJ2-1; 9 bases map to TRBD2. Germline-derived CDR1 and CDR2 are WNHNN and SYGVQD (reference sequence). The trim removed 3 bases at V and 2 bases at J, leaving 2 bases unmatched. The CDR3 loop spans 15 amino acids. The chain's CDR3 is CASSDTSGPYNEQFF. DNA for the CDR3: TGCGCCAGCAGTGATACTAGCGGGCCCTACAATGAGCAGTTCTTC.

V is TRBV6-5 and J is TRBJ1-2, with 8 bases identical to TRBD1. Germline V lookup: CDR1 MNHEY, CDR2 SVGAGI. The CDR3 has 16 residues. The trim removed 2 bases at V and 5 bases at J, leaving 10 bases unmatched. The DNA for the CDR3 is TGTGCCAGCAGTTACGGCGGGACAGGTCAACGATATGGCTACACCTTC. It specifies CASSYGGTGQRYGYTF.